This TCR beta chain was sequenced during a study of response to subunit inactivated influenza vaccine (dated by TCRdb to the late 2010s). At the level of the whole study: Deep quantitative T cell receptor repertoire profiling was used in the study to track responses to a trivalent subunit inactivated influenza vaccine. The paper as a whole reports these results and caveats: The authors suggested that each seasonal influenza vaccination may recruit only a limited number of new T cells.

The CDR3 runs 14 residues from the cysteine to the phenylalanine. Only the CDR3 DNA is retained, 42 bases long and in frame from the first base. V lost 0 bases and J lost 2 bases; the stretch between them is 7 bases long. CDR1 SGHKS and CDR2 YYEKEE are derived from the germline V gene (reference sequence). Comment on this clonotype: No antigen is known for it. Base quality data are lacking; no much larger clone is found one base away.

Interpreted using the paper, the time point label stands for: around 42 days after influenza vaccine administration. The receptor library was made with RT-PCR. The reads were generated on an Illumina HiSeq 2500. The public reads were run again by TCRdb, first through fastp at Q25 and then through MiXCR, and only productive beta chains were kept. A single entry per CDR3 protein holds the most common genes and DNA from its merged rows. A total of approximately 500,000 distinct CDR3 sequences appear in this sample, around 13% of them only once. The top ten clones comprise less than 15% of the sample. The rearranged chain carries TRBV5-5 and TRBJ2-3, and perhaps TRBD2 as D gene, on 5 matching bases. The source of this sequence is a man aged 50-60 years who received an inactivated influenza vaccine. Donor details come from another sample of the same person, matched by shared clones. Sequencing used PBMCs from blood, obtained roughly 46 days after vaccination. The CDR3 sequence is CASSLELATDTQYF. In nucleotide form, the sequence is TGTGCCAGCAGCTTGGAGCTAGCCACAGATACGCAGTATTTT.